The clone carrying this TCR beta chain was recorded at least ten times. Antigen unknown. Individual cDNA molecules were tagged with unique molecular identifiers, the study reported. TCRdb passed the 5' RACE reads through MiXCR, listing each CDR3 protein once. In the table there are 20,000 to 25,000 distinct CDR3 sequences, around 4% of which are singletons. V was pared by 3 bases and J by 8 bases, with 17 bases between. From germline, CDR1 is MDHEN and CDR2 SYDVKM. There are 15 residues in the CDR3. The entry originates in a study of early T cells in non-severe SARS-CoV-2 infection. Study background: Chains from this unsorted whole-blood bulk RNA could not be paired.

Whole-study results and caveats: Anti-spike CD8 responses were favored in VDJdb matching, and private and CD4 specificities were missed.

The chain joins TRBV28 to TRBJ2-1, with D perhaps TRBD2 (6 bases). Sequenced sample: whole blood. The receptor's source is an adult who was a healthcare worker with PCR-confirmed SARS-CoV-2 infection or an uninfected control (not recorded which). The CDR3 here is CASSFSWGRRDEQFF. The CDR3 nucleotides are TGTGCCAGCAGTTTTAGCTGGGGGAGGCGGGATGAGCAGTTCTTC.